The rows below give T cell receptor beta chains drawn from one sample of a study of blood T cell repertoires in COVID-19. Using immunoSEQ multiplex PCR, the repertoire was profiled, and TCRdb retains in-frame clones only, with some absent. This table has under 200,000 clones, 70% to 90% appearing once. Material: peripheral blood. The receptor source for this set is a man aged 55 to 70 with active or convalescent COVID-19. Each CDR3 is given with its conserved first and last residue. A D gene is named only where the DNA matches it firmly. A clone size is listed for some rows: how often the clone was seen (once, few, many), or a class if it is expanded.

DNA: TGCAGCGCCAGACAGGGTTTCAACGGGGAGCTGTTTTTT
CDR3: CSARQGFNGELFF
V: TRBV29-1
J: TRBJ2-2
size: many
D: TRBD1

DNA: TGTGCCAGTAACCCTGAGTTGGGACAGCTTAACACTGAAGCTTTCTTT
CDR3: CASNPELGQLNTEAFF
V: TRBV19
J: TRBJ1-1
size: -
D: TRBD1

DNA: TGTGCCAGCAGTAGGAGAGACCCCTCTGGAAACACCATATATTTT
CDR3: CASSRRDPSGNTIYF
V: TRBV27
J: TRBJ1-3
size: -
D: -

DNA: TGTGCCAGCAAGCGAACCGGGACTAGCGGGGACAATGAGCAGTTCTTC
CDR3: CASKRTGTSGDNEQFF
V: TRBV6-6
J: TRBJ2-1
size: -
D: TRBD2

DNA: TGCGCCAGCAGCTTGGACAGCGGCTACGAGCAGTACTTC
CDR3: CASSLDSGYEQYF
V: TRBV5-1
J: TRBJ2-7
size: few
D: -

DNA: TGTGCCAGCAGCTTGGGGCTAGCGGCCTACAATGAGCAGTTCTTC
CDR3: CASSLGLAAYNEQFF
V: TRBV5-5
J: TRBJ2-1
size: -
D: TRBD2

DNA: TGTGCCAGCAGAGTAGGCGGGGGAAACATTCAGTACTTC
CDR3: CASRVGGGNIQYF
V: TRBV2
J: TRBJ2-4
size: -
D: TRBD2

DNA: TGTGCCAGCTCACCGCAGGGACACGAGAACACTGAAGCTTTCTTT
CDR3: CASSPQGHENTEAFF
V: TRBV18
J: TRBJ1-1
size: -
D: -

DNA: TGCGCCAGCAGCCCCCTAGGGGCGGTGAACACTGAAGCTTTCTTT
CDR3: CASSPLGAVNTEAFF
V: TRBV5-1
J: TRBJ1-1
size: -
D: -

DNA: TGCGCCAGCAGCTTGGGGGCTAGCGGGGGATTCTACGAGCAGTACTTC
CDR3: CASSLGASGGFYEQYF
V: TRBV5-1
J: TRBJ2-7
size: -
D: TRBD2

DNA: TGTGCCATCAGTGAGTCGGGGAGCGGGGGTCCGCAAGAGACCCAGTACTTC
CDR3: CAISESGSGGPQETQYF
V: TRBV10-3
J: TRBJ2-5
size: -
D: TRBD2

DNA: TGCGCCAGCAGCCCCTCGTGGGGAGGGGTCTACGAGCAGTACTTC
CDR3: CASSPSWGGVYEQYF
V: TRBV5-1
J: TRBJ2-7
size: few
D: TRBD2

DNA: TGTGCCAGTATTCAACCTGGAGGGACCAGTAACTATGGCTACACCTTC
CDR3: CASIQPGGTSNYGYTF
V: TRBV19
J: TRBJ1-2
size: -
D: -

DNA: TGCAGTGCTTACAGGGCCGGTGAAGCTTTCTTT
CDR3: CSAYRAGEAFF
V: TRBV20-1
J: TRBJ1-1
size: few
D: -

DNA: TGTGCCATCACCCTTGGGAGGGGGGCCTACGAGCAGTACTTC
CDR3: CAITLGRGAYEQYF
V: TRBV10-3
J: TRBJ2-7
size: -
D: -

DNA: TGTGCCAGCACCAAAAACAGGGAAACCACCTACGAGCAGTACTTC
CDR3: CASTKNRETTYEQYF
V: TRBV7-8
J: TRBJ2-7
size: -
D: -

DNA: TGTGCCAGCAGTGAAAGGACAGGCCCCTACGAGCAGTACTTC
CDR3: CASSERTGPYEQYF
V: TRBV25-1
J: TRBJ2-7
size: -
D: TRBD1

DNA: TGTGCCAGCAGCGCCGACTCGTGGGATACGCAGTATTTT
CDR3: CASSADSWDTQYF
V: TRBV9
J: TRBJ2-3
size: few
D: -

DNA: TGTGCCAGTAGTTCTTGGGACAGGGACTACGAGCAGTACTTC
CDR3: CASSSWDRDYEQYF
V: TRBV19
J: TRBJ2-7
size: -
D: TRBD1

DNA: TGTGCCAGCAGCTTGAGGAGCATAGGGGGCACTGAAGCTTTCTTT
CDR3: CASSLRSIGGTEAFF
V: TRBV5-5
J: TRBJ1-1
size: -
D: -

DNA: TGTGCCAGCAGTTCCGAGGGAGGTGGGAATAATTCACCCCTCCACTTT
CDR3: CASSSEGGGNNSPLHF
V: TRBV2
J: TRBJ1-6
size: -
D: -

DNA: TGTGCCAGCATGCCCCAGAAAATTTCAGGGGTGGAGAGCAATCAGCCCCAGCATTTT
CDR3: CASMPQKISGVESNQPQHF
V: TRBV11-3
J: TRBJ1-5
size: -
D: -

DNA: TGTGCCAGCAGTCGACAGATAGCTAACTATGGCTACACCTTC
CDR3: CASSRQIANYGYTF
V: TRBV6-5
J: TRBJ1-2
size: once
D: -

DNA: TGTGCCACCAGTAAGGGACAGGGTGCTGGTGAGCAGTTCTTC
CDR3: CATSKGQGAGEQFF
V: TRBV24-1
J: TRBJ2-1
size: -
D: TRBD1

DNA: TGTGCCAGCAGCTTCTACCTGACAGGCAACTATGGCTACACCTTC
CDR3: CASSFYLTGNYGYTF
V: TRBV7-9
J: TRBJ1-2
size: -
D: -

DNA: TGTGCCAGTAGTCTCGGGACAGGGGGCTTACAAGCTTTCTTT
CDR3: CASSLGTGGLQAFF
V: TRBV19
J: TRBJ1-1
size: -
D: TRBD1

DNA: TGCGCCAGCGAGCGGGCTGGGAGTAATTCACCCCTCCACTTT
CDR3: CASERAGSNSPLHF
V: TRBV5-1
J: TRBJ1-6
size: -
D: -

DNA: TGTGCCAGCAGTGAGGGGCGGCGCCTCGCACCCGAGCAGTACTTC
CDR3: CASSEGRRLAPEQYF
V: TRBV2
J: TRBJ2-7
size: -
D: -

DNA: TGTGCCACCAGTGATTTTAACACAGTCTCCTACAATGAGCAGTTCTTC
CDR3: CATSDFNTVSYNEQFF
V: TRBV24-1
J: TRBJ2-1
size: -
D: -

DNA: TGTGCCAGCAGTGAATCAAATTGGCCGCAGAGCGATGGAAACACCATATATTTT
CDR3: CASSESNWPQSDGNTIYF
V: TRBV25-1
J: TRBJ1-3
size: -
D: -

DNA: TGTGCCAGCAGTTTAAAGGGAGCCCCGGGACAGGGGGCCTCCTACGAGCAGTACTTC
CDR3: CASSLKGAPGQGASYEQYF
V: TRBV27
J: TRBJ2-7
size: -
D: TRBD1

DNA: TGTGCCAGCAGTTTACAGGGTGGAGAGCAGTACTTC
CDR3: CASSLQGGEQYF
V: TRBV12-3/TRBV12-4
J: TRBJ2-7
size: -
D: -

DNA: TGTGCCTGGGGGTTGGGACAGGATGCTGAAGCTTTCTTT
CDR3: CAWGLGQDAEAFF
V: TRBV30
J: TRBJ1-1
size: -
D: TRBD1

DNA: TGTGCCAGCAGGGGGGGCGGGGGAAATTCACCCCTCCACTTT
CDR3: CASRGGGGNSPLHF
V: TRBV6-5
J: TRBJ1-6
size: once
D: -

DNA: TGCAGCGTTGAAGGGGCTAGCGGGGGGTTGTTCAATGAGCAGTTCTTC
CDR3: CSVEGASGGLFNEQFF
V: TRBV29-1
J: TRBJ2-1
size: -
D: TRBD2

DNA: TGTGCCACCAGTGACCCCGGACAGGGGGCTGACTATGGCTACACCTTC
CDR3: CATSDPGQGADYGYTF
V: TRBV24-1
J: TRBJ1-2
size: few
D: TRBD1

DNA: TGCGCCAGCAGGCCAACAGGCAGGAACTATGGCTACACCTTC
CDR3: CASRPTGRNYGYTF
V: TRBV4-1
J: TRBJ1-2
size: -
D: -

DNA: TGTGCCAGCAGCCAAGGCCAGGGGGGAGGAAACACCATATATTTT
CDR3: CASSQGQGGGNTIYF
V: TRBV4-2
J: TRBJ1-3
size: once
D: TRBD1

DNA: TGTGCCAGCAGCTTATATCGGGGAAACACCATATATTTT
CDR3: CASSLYRGNTIYF
V: TRBV7-2
J: TRBJ1-3
size: -
D: -

DNA: TGTGCCAGCTCACCACAGCAAGGGGGCGGGAATGAGCAGTTCTTC
CDR3: CASSPQQGGGNEQFF
V: TRBV18
J: TRBJ2-1
size: -
D: TRBD1

DNA: TGTGCCAGCAGTGAAGGGGTAGGGGGTTACTATGGCTACACCTTC
CDR3: CASSEGVGGYYGYTF
V: TRBV6-1
J: TRBJ1-2
size: -
D: -

DNA: TGTGCCATGCCCACGGGAGTAGCTTTCTTT
CDR3: CAMPTGVAFF
V: TRBV24-1
J: TRBJ1-1
size: -
D: -

DNA: TGTGCCAGCAGCGTAGCTGGTAATGAGGGAGCTTTCTTT
CDR3: CASSVAGNEGAFF
V: TRBV9
J: TRBJ1-1
size: -
D: -

DNA: TGTGCCAGCAGCTTGGTCCACAGGCTGTGGGGAAACACCATATATTTT
CDR3: CASSLVHRLWGNTIYF
V: TRBV5-8
J: TRBJ1-3
size: -
D: -

DNA: TGTGCCAGCAGCGCAGGACATGGAAACACCATATATTTT
CDR3: CASSAGHGNTIYF
V: TRBV9
J: TRBJ1-3
size: -
D: -

DNA: TGTGCCAGCAGCCCCTTTGGGGGGGCCCCCTACGAGCAGTACTTC
CDR3: CASSPFGGAPYEQYF
V: TRBV14
J: TRBJ2-7
size: -
D: -

DNA: TGTGCCACCGCCGCCGGACTAGAAACAGATACGCAGTATTTT
CDR3: CATAAGLETDTQYF
V: TRBV24-1
J: TRBJ2-3
size: -
D: TRBD2

DNA: TGCGCCAGCAGCCGGGACAGGCCACTCCAAACCTCGGGCGCTGAAGCTTTCTTT
CDR3: CASSRDRPLQTSGAEAFF
V: TRBV10-2
J: TRBJ1-1
size: -
D: TRBD1